This T cell receptor beta chain was documented in a study of Graves' ophthalmopathy and Graves' hyperthyroidism. Findings and limits, study-wide: Ophthalmopathy progression cases were predicted by the model with roughly 64% sensitivity and about 72% specificity.

Note on this clonotype: What it binds is not known.

V lost 7 bases, J lost 10 bases, and 13 bases lay in between. The CDR3 has 11 residues. CDR1 is SNHLY, CDR2 FYNNEI, per germline. Patients were excluded if they had other autoimmune diseases or uncontrolled infections, and likewise if pregnancy or lactation applied. Fresh peripheral blood, 8.5 to 10 ml, was the PBMC source. RNA transcripts served as template for amplifying TCR beta CDR3 sequences. Amplification began with first-round RT-PCR using HTBI primers, then second-round multiplex PCR was performed. TCRdb reprocessed the multiplex PCR reads via MiXCR and lists one record per CDR3 protein. The sample has 500,000 to 700,000 distinct CDR3 sequences, 20% to 25% seen once.

V is TRBV2 and J is TRBJ1-1, with no clear D. The sequenced sample consisted of peripheral blood. This TCR was sampled from a woman aged 18-29 years with stable Graves' hyperthyroidism. Some clones in this sample may be carry-over from other donors' samples. The CDR3 here is CASIPSSGAFF. DNA for the CDR3: TGTGCCAGCATTCCCAGTTCTGGAGCTTTCTTT.